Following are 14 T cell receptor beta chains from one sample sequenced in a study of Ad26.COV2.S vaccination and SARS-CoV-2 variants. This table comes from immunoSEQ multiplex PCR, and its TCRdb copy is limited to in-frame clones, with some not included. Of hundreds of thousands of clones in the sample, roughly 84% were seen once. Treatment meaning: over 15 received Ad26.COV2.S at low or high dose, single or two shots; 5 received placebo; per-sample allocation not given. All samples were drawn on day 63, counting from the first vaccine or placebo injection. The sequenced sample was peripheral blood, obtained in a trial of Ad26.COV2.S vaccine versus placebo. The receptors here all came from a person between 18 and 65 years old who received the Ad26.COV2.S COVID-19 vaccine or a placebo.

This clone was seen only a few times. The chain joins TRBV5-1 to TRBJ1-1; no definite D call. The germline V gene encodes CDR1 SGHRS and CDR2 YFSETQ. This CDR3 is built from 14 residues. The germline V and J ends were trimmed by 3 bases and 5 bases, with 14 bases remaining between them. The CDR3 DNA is TGCGCCAGCAGCTCCTACCGGATGTCAACTGAAGCTTTCTTT. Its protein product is CASSSYRMSTEAFF.

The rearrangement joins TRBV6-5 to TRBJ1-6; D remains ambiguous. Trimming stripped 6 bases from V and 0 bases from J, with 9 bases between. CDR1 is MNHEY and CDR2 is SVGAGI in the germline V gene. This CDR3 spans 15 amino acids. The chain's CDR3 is CASSTSSSYNSPLHF. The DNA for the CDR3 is TGTGCCAGCAGCACGTCGAGCTCCTATAATTCACCCCTCCACTTT.

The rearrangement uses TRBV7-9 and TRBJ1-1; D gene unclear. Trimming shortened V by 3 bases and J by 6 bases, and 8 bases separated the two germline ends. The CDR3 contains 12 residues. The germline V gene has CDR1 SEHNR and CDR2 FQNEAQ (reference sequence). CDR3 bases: TGTGCCAGCAGCTTCACCGGGGCTGAAGCTTTCTTT. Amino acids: CASSFTGAEAFF.

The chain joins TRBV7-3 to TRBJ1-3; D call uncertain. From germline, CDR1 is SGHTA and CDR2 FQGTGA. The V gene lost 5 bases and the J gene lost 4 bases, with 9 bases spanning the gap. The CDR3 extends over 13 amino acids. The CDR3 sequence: CASSPTHGNTIYF. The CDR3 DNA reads TGTGCCAGCAGCCCGACACACGGAAACACCATATATTTT. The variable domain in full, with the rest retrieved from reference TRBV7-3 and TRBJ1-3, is GAGVSQTPSNKVTEKGKYVELRCDPISGHTALYWYRQSLGQGPEFLIYFQGTGAADDSGLPNDRFFAVRPEGSVSTLKIQRTERGDSAVYLCASSPTHGNTIYFGEGSWLTVV.

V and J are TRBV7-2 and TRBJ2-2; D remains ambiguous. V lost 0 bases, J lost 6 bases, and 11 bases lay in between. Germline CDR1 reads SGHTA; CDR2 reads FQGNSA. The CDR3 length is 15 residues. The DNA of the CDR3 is TGTGCCAGCAGCTTAGCTAGAACTTTCGCCGGGGAGCTGTTTTTT. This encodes CASSLARTFAGELFF.

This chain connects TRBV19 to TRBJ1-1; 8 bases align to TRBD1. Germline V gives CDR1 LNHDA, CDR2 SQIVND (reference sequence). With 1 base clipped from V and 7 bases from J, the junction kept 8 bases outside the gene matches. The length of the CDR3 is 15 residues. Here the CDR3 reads CASSIVGRGHGEAFF. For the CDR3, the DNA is TGTGCCAGTAGTATAGTAGGCAGGGGGCATGGTGAAGCTTTCTTT.

The CDR3 coding sequence is TGTGCCTGGAATGGGGGGCTAGCCGCAGATACGCAGTATTTT. Amino acids: CAWNGGLAADTQYF. The V call is TRBV30, the J call TRBJ2-3, with D perhaps TRBD1 or TRBD2 (6 bases each). The CDR3 covers 14 residues. The V gene's germline CDR1 is GTSNPN and CDR2 SVGIG (reference sequence). Trimming pared 4 bases from V and 4 bases from J, leaving 15 bases between.

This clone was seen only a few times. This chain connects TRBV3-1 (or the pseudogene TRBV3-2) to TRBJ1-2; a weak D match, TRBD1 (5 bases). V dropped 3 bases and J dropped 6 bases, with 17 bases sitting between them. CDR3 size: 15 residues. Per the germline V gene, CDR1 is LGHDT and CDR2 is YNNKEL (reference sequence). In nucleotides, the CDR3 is TGTGCCAGCAGCCAGGCACTGGGGGGAGGGAATGGCTACACCTTC. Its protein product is CASSQALGGGNGYTF.

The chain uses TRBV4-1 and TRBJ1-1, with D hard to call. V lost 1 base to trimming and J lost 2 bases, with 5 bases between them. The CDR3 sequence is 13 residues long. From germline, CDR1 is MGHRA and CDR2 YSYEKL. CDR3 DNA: TGCGCCAGCAGCCAAGGACAAAACACTGAAGCTTTCTTT. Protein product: CASSQGQNTEAFF.

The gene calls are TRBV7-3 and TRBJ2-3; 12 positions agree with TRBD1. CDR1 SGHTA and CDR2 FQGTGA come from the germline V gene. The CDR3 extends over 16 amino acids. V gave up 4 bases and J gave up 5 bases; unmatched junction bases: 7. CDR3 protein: CASSSGTGGLGDTQYF. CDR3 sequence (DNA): TGTGCCAGCAGCTCGGGGACAGGGGGCCTAGGAGATACGCAGTATTTT.

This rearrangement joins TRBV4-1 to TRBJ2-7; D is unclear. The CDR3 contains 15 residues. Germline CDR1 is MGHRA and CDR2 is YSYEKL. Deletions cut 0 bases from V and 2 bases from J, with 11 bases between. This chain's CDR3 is CASSQDPGGTYEQYF. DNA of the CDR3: TGCGCCAGCAGCCAAGATCCAGGCGGAACCTACGAGCAGTACTTC.

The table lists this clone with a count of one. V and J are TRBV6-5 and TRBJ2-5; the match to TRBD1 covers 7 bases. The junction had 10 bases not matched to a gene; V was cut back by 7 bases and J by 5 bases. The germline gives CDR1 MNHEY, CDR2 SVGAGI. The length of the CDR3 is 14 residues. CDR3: CASMDRTSLETQYF. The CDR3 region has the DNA TGTGCCAGCATGGACAGGACCTCTCTGGAGACCCAGTACTTC.

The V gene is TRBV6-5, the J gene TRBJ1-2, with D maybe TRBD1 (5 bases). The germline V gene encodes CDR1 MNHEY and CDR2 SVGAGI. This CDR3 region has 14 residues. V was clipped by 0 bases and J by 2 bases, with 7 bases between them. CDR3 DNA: TGTGCCAGCAGTTACTCGTGGGGGAACTATGGCTACACCTTC. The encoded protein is CASSYSWGNYGYTF.

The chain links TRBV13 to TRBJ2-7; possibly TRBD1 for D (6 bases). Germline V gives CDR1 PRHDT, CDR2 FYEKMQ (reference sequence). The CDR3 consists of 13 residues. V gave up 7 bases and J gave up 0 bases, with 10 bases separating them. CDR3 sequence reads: CASKDSYSYEQYF. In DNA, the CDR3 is TGTGCCAGCAAGGACAGTTACTCCTACGAGCAGTACTTC.